A single sample gave rise to the 27 T cell receptor beta chains below, sequenced in a study of blood T cell repertoires in COVID-19. Data came from immunoSEQ multiplex PCR; TCRdb stores just in-frame clones and leaves some out. The sample lists roughly 200,000 clones; about nine tenths were seen once. Sequencing was carried out using PBMCs or T cells enriched from blood (not recorded which). The receptor set was obtained from a woman aged 45-65 years in a cohort exposed to, infected with or recovered from COVID-19 (not recorded which).

The chain uses TRBV29-1 and TRBJ1-1, with TRBD1 matching over 7 bases. The germline CDR1 and CDR2 sequences are SQVTM and ANQGSEA. V lost 7 bases to trimming and J lost 10 bases; unmatched junction nucleotides: 9. The CDR3 extends over 11 amino acids. The CDR3 DNA is TGCAGCGCTGACAGGGCCTCGGGAGCTTTCTTT. Encoded protein: CSADRASGAFF.

The rearrangement uses TRBV29-1 and TRBJ2-3; TRBD2 matches at 7 bases. V lost 7 bases, J lost 0 bases, and 10 bases stayed unmatched. Germline CDR1 SQVTM, CDR2 ANQGSEA. The CDR3 is 15 residues long. CDR3 sequence: CSGTTRGSSTDTQYF. The CDR3 DNA sequence: TGCAGCGGCACGACGCGGGGGTCTAGCACAGATACGCAGTATTTT.

The table lists this clone with a count of one. This chain uses TRBV5-4 with TRBJ2-1, with 8 bases aligning to TRBD2. Per the germline V gene, CDR1 is SGHNT and CDR2 is YYREEE (reference sequence). This CDR3 comprises 15 residues. The J segment lost 4 bases and the V segment lost 4 bases, leaving 7 bases of the junction unmatched. The CDR3 nucleotides are TGTGCCAGCAGCGGGAGAGCGGGGGCGTACAATGAGCAGTTCTTC. It translates to CASSGRAGAYNEQFF.

J is TRBJ1-1 and V is TRBV5-8; 7 positions match TRBD1. From germline, CDR1 is SGHTS and CDR2 YDEGEE. This CDR3 is 14 amino acids long. V shed 4 bases, J shed 0 bases, and the junction held 3 bases outside the gene matches. CDR3 bases: TGTGCCAGCAGCAACAGGGGCATGAACACTGAAGCTTTCTTT. Encoded protein: CASSNRGMNTEAFF.

This clone has only one observation. The V gene is TRBV30, the J gene TRBJ2-1, with D perhaps matching TRBD1 (5 bases). The CDR3 is 14 residues long. The germline CDR1 and CDR2 sequences are GTSNPN and SVGIG (reference sequence). The germline V and J ends were trimmed by 3 bases and 0 bases, with 9 bases remaining between them. The CDR3 sequence is CAWRGPSSYNEQFF. The CDR3 DNA sequence: TGTGCCTGGAGGGGGCCCAGCTCCTACAATGAGCAGTTCTTC.

CDR3 protein: CAWSENQGQPQHF. The CDR3 DNA follows: TGTGCCTGGAGTGAAAACCAGGGACAGCCCCAGCATTTT. V is TRBV30 and J is TRBJ1-5; D may be TRBD1 (5 bases). The V end lost 1 base, the J end lost 7 bases, and 11 bases lay between the germline ends. CDR3 length equals 13 residues. The germline CDR1 and CDR2 sequences are GTSNPN and SVGIG (reference sequence).

The chain joins TRBV6-5 to TRBJ1-1; D possibly corresponds to TRBD1 (5 bases). The germline CDR1 and CDR2 sequences are MNHEY and SVGAGI. Trimming cost V 0 bases and J 10 bases, with 15 bases left between them. The CDR3 is made up of 14 amino acids. The CDR3 here is CASSYSAQGLVAFF. CDR3 DNA: TGTGCCAGCAGTTACTCGGCCCAGGGCCTTGTAGCTTTCTTT.

The rearrangement joins TRBV3-1 (or the pseudogene TRBV3-2) to TRBJ1-2; the D gene is possibly TRBD1 (6 bases). This CDR3 comprises 14 residues. Deletions cut 1 base from V and 7 bases from J, with 13 bases between. Germline loops: CDR1 LGHDT, CDR2 YNNKEL (reference sequence). The CDR3 region has the DNA TGTGCCAGCAGCCAAGCATCGGGACATATTGGCTACACCTTC. Its protein product is CASSQASGHIGYTF.

V gene TRBV30 combines with J gene TRBJ1-2; a possible D gene is TRBD1 (5 bases). CDR1 and CDR2 (germline): GTSNPN, SVGIG (reference sequence). With 8 bases removed from V and 7 bases from J, the gap between germline ends came to 20 bases. The CDR3 is 13 residues long. The CDR3 nucleotides read TGTGCCGGTTTCGTTGACAGTACATCTGGCTACACCTTC. Protein sequence: CAGFVDSTSGYTF.

The V call is TRBV27, the J call TRBJ2-7; 9 bases agree with TRBD2. After removal of 5 bases from V and 1 base from J, the junction contained 6 bases not matched to a gene. The CDR3 loop spans 15 amino acids. Germline CDR1 is MNHEY and CDR2 is SMNVEV (reference sequence). The DNA for the CDR3 is TGTGCCAGCAGTCCTATTAGCGGGGGATCCTACGAGCAGTACTTC. Residues: CASSPISGGSYEQYF.

The rearrangement joins TRBV4-3 to TRBJ2-5, with 12 bases fitting TRBD2. Germline V lookup: CDR1 LGHNA, CDR2 YSLEER. The V and J ends lost 3 bases and 3 bases, in that order; junction bases with no gene match: 5. The CDR3 is made up of 16 amino acids. The CDR3 loop is CASSHSTSGGEETQYF. CDR3 nucleotides: TGCGCCAGCAGCCATTCGACTAGCGGGGGAGAAGAGACCCAGTACTTC.

This sequence joins TRBV12-3 or TRBV12-4 and TRBJ1-5, with D possibly being TRBD1 (6 bases). This CDR3 comprises 13 residues. V lost 5 bases to trimming and J lost 6 bases, with 11 bases between them. The CDR3 here is CASSTGFGQPQHF. CDR3 nucleotide sequence: TGTGCCAGCAGTACAGGGTTTGGTCAGCCCCAGCATTTT.

The chain uses TRBV19 and TRBJ2-7, with TRBD1 matching over 9 bases. CDR1 is LNHDA, CDR2 SQIVND, per germline (reference sequence). CDR3 length: 17 residues. V shed 2 bases, J shed 11 bases, and the junction held 19 bases outside the gene matches. The DNA of the CDR3 is TGTGCCAGTAGTATATACAGGGGGCGCCTCCTTTCGCCGACCAAGTACTTC. Translating it yields CASSIYRGRLLSPTKYF.

This chain connects TRBV10-3 to TRBJ1-4; the D is unclear. Germline assignment: CDR1 ENHRY and CDR2 SYGVKD. This CDR3 is 16 amino acids long. Trimming removed 3 bases at V and 5 bases at J, with 16 bases between. This CDR3 is CAISDVGGTSNEKLFF. CDR3 in DNA: TGTGCCATCAGTGATGTTGGAGGAACCTCCAATGAAAAACTGTTTTTT.

The CDR3, as DNA: TGTGCCAGCAGTCGACAGGGCCAAGAGACCCAGTACTTC. Translating it yields CASSRQGQETQYF. The chain couples TRBV2 to TRBJ2-5; 7 bases fit TRBD1. This CDR3 region has 13 residues. Germline loops: CDR1 SNHLY, CDR2 FYNNEI. V lost 5 bases and J lost 1; bases outside the gene matches: 1.

This clone has a single count. This chain links TRBV12-5 with TRBJ2-5; 11 bases match TRBD2. Germline CDR1 is LGHNT and CDR2 is FRNRAP. Losses at the gene ends were 6 bases for V and 4 bases for J; bases not matched to a gene: 7. The CDR3 contains 15 residues. CDR3 in DNA: TGTGCTAGTGGACCCGGGCTAGCGGGGGGAGAGACCCAGTACTTC. Its protein is CASGPGLAGGETQYF.

This clone was detected a few times. The chain uses TRBV21-1 and TRBJ1-1; no check of the table's D call, TRBD1, against the DNA was made. TRBV21-1 is shown as a pseudogene. The CDR3 spans 16 residues. This CDR3 is CASSNPDRYLNTEAFF. CDR3 sequence (DNA): TGTGCCAGCAGCAATCCCGACAGATACCTGAACACTGAAGCTTTCTTT.

The chain links TRBV25-1 to TRBJ2-7; 10 positions match TRBD1. V shed 3 bases, J shed 3 bases, and the junction held 5 bases outside the gene matches. The CDR3 is 15 amino acids. Germline loops: CDR1 MGHDK, CDR2 SYGVNS. Here the CDR3 reads CASSDPGQGYYEQYF. CDR3 bases: TGTGCCAGCAGTGACCCGGGACAGGGGTACTACGAGCAGTACTTC.

This clone is a singleton in its sample. The V gene is TRBV4-2, the J gene TRBJ2-3; 8 bases are shared with TRBD2. CDR1 is LGHNA and CDR2 is YNFKEQ in the germline V gene. The V segment lost 0 bases and the J segment 6 bases; nucleotides outside the gene matches: 8. The CDR3 runs 16 residues. CDR3 protein: CASSQDRAGARDTQYF. The CDR3 DNA is TGTGCCAGCAGCCAAGATAGAGCGGGGGCCCGTGATACGCAGTATTTT.

V gene TRBV6-2 or TRBV6-3 combines with J gene TRBJ1-5, with 11 nucleotides matching TRBD1. Germline V gives CDR1 MNHEY, CDR2 SVGEGT. The CDR3 has 17 residues. The V gene end was trimmed by 4 bases and the J gene end by 2 bases; junction bases not matched to a gene: 7. CDR3 region: CASSSEGQGVGNQPQHF. CDR3 bases: TGTGCCAGCAGTTCGGAGGGACAGGGGGTCGGCAATCAGCCCCAGCATTTT.

V usage is TRBV28 and J usage is TRBJ2-7, with 10 bases identical to TRBD1. Germline loops: CDR1 MDHEN, CDR2 SYDVKM. The junction had 4 bases not matched to a gene; V was cut back by 5 bases and J by 3 bases. The CDR3 consists of 14 residues. For the CDR3, the DNA is TGTGCCAGCAGTGGGGGGACAGGGGTCTACGAGCAGTACTTC. Amino acids: CASSGGTGVYEQYF.

J is TRBJ2-1 and V is TRBV7-2; a possible D gene is TRBD1 (5 bases). The CDR3 is 16 amino acids. The germline gives CDR1 SGHTA, CDR2 FQGNSA. Trimming took off 3 bases at V and 6 bases at J, with 18 bases between the two ends. In nucleotides, the CDR3 is TGTGCCAGCAGCTTCAGAGGCAGGGTGACCTGCAATGAGCAGTTCTTC. The encoded protein is CASSFRGRVTCNEQFF.

In its sample, this clone was seen once. The chain couples TRBV24-1 to TRBJ1-5; a weak D match, TRBD1 (5 bases). The CDR3 contains 14 residues. Germline CDR1 and CDR2: KGHDR and SFDVKD. V was trimmed by 6 bases and J by 1 base, leaving 9 bases between them. The CDR3 sequence is CATSKGLSNQPQHF. In DNA form, the CDR3 reads TGTGCCACCAGTAAGGGGCTGAGCAATCAGCCCCAGCATTTT.

The chain carries TRBV5-6 and TRBJ1-5; 9 bases are a match to TRBD1. With V trimmed by 4 bases and J by 6 bases, 5 bases remained unmatched. This CDR3 region has 14 residues. From germline, CDR1 is SGHDT and CDR2 YYEEEE. The CDR3 reads CASSNRGPFQPQHF. The CDR3, as DNA: TGTGCCAGCAGCAACAGGGGGCCTTTTCAGCCCCAGCATTTT.

This chain connects TRBV24-1 to TRBJ2-2, with a weak D call TRBD2 (6 bases). Germline CDR1 and CDR2: KGHDR and SFDVKD. The CDR3 runs 14 residues. Trimming stripped 3 bases from V and 5 bases from J, with 9 bases between. The CDR3 DNA reads as TGTGCCACCAGTGATCGGGGGAGGACCGGGGAGCTGTTTTTT. It is translated as CATSDRGRTGELFF.

In this sample, this clone turned up a few times. This chain uses TRBV3-1 (or the pseudogene TRBV3-2) with TRBJ2-2; tentatively, D is TRBD1 (5 bases). This CDR3 region has 14 residues. V was trimmed by 2 bases and J by 6 bases, leaving 10 bases between them. CDR1 is LGHDT, CDR2 YNNKEL, per germline (reference sequence). The CDR3: CASSQQGRAGELFF. DNA of the CDR3: TGTGCCAGCAGCCAACAGGGTAGGGCCGGGGAGCTGTTTTTT.

This chain joins TRBV12-3 or TRBV12-4 and TRBJ1-2; 10 nucleotides agree with TRBD1. The CDR3 has 13 amino acids. V lost 8 bases and J lost 7; bases outside the gene matches: 7. CDR3 bases: TGTGCCAGCCGGGACAGGGGTAATGGTGGCTACACCTTC. Its translation is CASRDRGNGGYTF.